What follows are 29 T cell receptor beta chains derived from one specimen sequenced in a study of blood T cells in healthy people across ages. Using a J-beta primer mix together with a sample-barcoded 5' primer, a second PCR was run for roughly 6 to 12 cycles. TCRdb reprocessed the 5' RACE reads via MiXCR and lists one record per CDR3 protein. The sample shows fewer than 2 million distinct CDR3 sequences, 39% of them seen only once. Material for sequencing was blood. Source of these receptors: a human donor in good health.

This clonotype was picked up a small number of times. The V gene is TRBV29-1, the J gene TRBJ1-4; perhaps TRBD1 as D (6 bases). The CDR3 has 13 residues. Per the germline V gene, CDR1 is SQVTM and CDR2 is ANQGSEA. V shed 6 bases and J shed 8 bases, with 16 bases lying between them. This CDR3 reads CSVRTVLREKLFF. CDR3 nucleotides: TGCAGCGTCCGGACAGTTTTAAGGGAAAAACTGTTTTTT.

This clonotype has just one count. The chain is built from TRBV20-1 and TRBJ2-3; 9 bases agree with TRBD1. After removal of 7 bases from V and 2 bases from J, the junction contained 7 bases not matched to a gene. Germline loops: CDR1 DFQATT, CDR2 SNEGSKA (reference sequence). The CDR3 is 14 amino acids. The CDR3 region is CSGLGQGYTDTQYF. In nucleotides, the CDR3 is TGCAGTGGCCTGGGACAGGGATACACAGATACGCAGTATTTT.

The chain recombines TRBV7-3 with TRBJ2-1; 12 bases match TRBD2. V lost 5 bases, J lost 0 bases, and 14 bases stayed unmatched. There are 20 residues in the CDR3. The V gene's germline CDR1 is SGHTA and CDR2 FQGTGA. The CDR3 protein is CASSPSLAGGLLSSYNEQFF. DNA of the CDR3: TGTGCCAGCAGCCCATCACTAGCGGGGGGACTACTGAGCTCCTACAATGAGCAGTTCTTC.

The chain is built from TRBV12-3 or TRBV12-4 and TRBJ1-1, with 7 positions matching TRBD1. V shed 6 bases, J shed 9 bases, and the junction held 10 bases outside the gene matches. The CDR3 covers 13 residues. CDR3: CASRPQTGAKAFF. CDR3 bases: TGTGCCAGCAGGCCGCAAACAGGGGCGAAAGCTTTCTTT.

The CDR3 nucleotides read TGTGCCAGCAGTTTCGGGGCAGAAACTAGCACAGATACGCAGTATTTT. Protein sequence: CASSFGAETSTDTQYF. V is TRBV12-3 or TRBV12-4 and J is TRBJ2-3; D possibly matches TRBD1 or TRBD2 (5 bases each). The CDR3 contains 16 residues. V gave up 3 bases and J gave up 0 bases, with 13 bases separating them.

The chain uses TRBV28 and TRBJ2-4; TRBD2 matches at 7 bases. This CDR3 has 12 residues. The germline gives CDR1 MDHEN, CDR2 SYDVKM. Trimming took 10 bases from V and 6 from J; bases not matched to a gene: 6. For the CDR3, the DNA is TGTGCCACCGGTGGCGGGGGAAACATTCAGTACTTC. Translating it yields CATGGGGNIQYF.

The rearrangement joins TRBV7-2 to TRBJ1-2; 8 nucleotides agree with TRBD1. V dropped 4 bases and J dropped 8; count of bases not matched to a gene: 6. Germline V gives CDR1 SGHTA, CDR2 FQGNSA. The length of the CDR3 is 13 residues. CDR3 sequence reads: CASSWRTGTGYTF. The DNA of the CDR3 is TGTGCCAGCAGCTGGAGGACAGGGACGGGCTACACCTTC.

The chain carries TRBV6-2 or TRBV6-3 and TRBJ2-5; D is unresolved. Germline V gene lookup returns CDR1 MNHEY and CDR2 SVGEGT. The CDR3 sequence is 14 residues long. V lost 6 bases, J lost 2 bases, and 13 bases lay in between. The CDR3 loop is CASSPPQAQETQYF. The CDR3, as DNA: TGTGCCAGCAGCCCCCCACAAGCGCAAGAGACCCAGTACTTC.

The table lists this clonotype with a few counts. The chain couples TRBV3-1 to TRBJ2-1; 10 bases match TRBD2. This CDR3 spans 18 amino acids. V lost 4 bases and J lost 4; bases outside the gene matches: 13. CDR1 and CDR2 (germline): LGHDT, YNNKEL (reference sequence). The CDR3 sequence: CASSPPGPSSGGYNEQFF. The DNA for the CDR3 is TGTGCCAGCAGCCCCCCCGGCCCGAGTAGCGGGGGGTACAATGAGCAGTTCTTC.

V gene TRBV29-1 combines with J gene TRBJ1-2, with D possibly TRBD1 on 6 matching bases. The CDR3 sequence is 12 residues long. Germline-derived CDR1 and CDR2 are SQVTM and ANQGSEA. Here the CDR3 reads CGAGQRGYGYTF. The DNA of the CDR3 is TGCGGCGCCGGACAGAGAGGGTATGGCTACACCTTC.

This clonotype was seen only a few times. V is TRBV12-3 or TRBV12-4 and J is TRBJ2-7; 10 nucleotides agree with TRBD1. Trimming cost V 6 bases and J 5 bases; bases outside gene matches: 10. CDR3 length: 15 amino acids. The CDR3 sequence: CASSSAGTGAHEQYF. The CDR3 DNA is TGTGCCAGCAGCTCCGCCGGGACAGGGGCCCACGAGCAGTACTTC.

The rearrangement links TRBV5-1 to TRBJ1-2; D gene ambiguous. The CDR3 spans 15 residues. V was clipped by 4 bases and J by 0 bases, with 13 bases between them. Per germline, CDR1 SGHRS and CDR2 YFSETQ. The CDR3 sequence is CASSLHRRANYGYTF. CDR3 nucleotides: TGCGCCAGCAGCCTCCATAGACGAGCTAACTATGGCTACACCTTC.

This clonotype has a handful of counts. This chain joins TRBV10-3 and TRBJ1-2; no clear D. The CDR3 loop spans 16 amino acids. V was clipped by 2 bases and J by 2 bases, with 15 bases between them. CDR1 is ENHRY and CDR2 is SYGVKD in the germline V gene. CDR3 sequence: CAISEPGLGGNYGYTF. The CDR3 DNA reads TGTGCCATCAGTGAGCCCGGATTGGGCGGGAACTATGGCTACACCTTC.

This clonotype was seen more than once but under ten times. The chain employs TRBV24-1 and TRBJ2-5; D is perhaps TRBD2 (5 bases). The germline V and J ends were trimmed by 3 bases and 5 bases, with 6 bases remaining between them. This CDR3 has 12 residues. From germline, CDR1 is KGHDR and CDR2 SFDVKD. CDR3 in DNA: TGTGCCACCAGTGATCGCGGGGAGACCCAGTACTTC. This gives the protein CATSDRGETQYF.

This clonotype appeared a few times. This chain connects TRBV7-9 to TRBJ2-1; tentatively, D is TRBD2 (6 bases). This CDR3 comprises 12 residues. From germline, CDR1 is SEHNR and CDR2 FQNEAQ (reference sequence). V lost 4 bases, J lost 10 bases, and 11 bases lay in between. In nucleotides, the CDR3 is TGTGCCAGCAGCTACGGGGGAAGGGAGCAGTTCTTC. Protein sequence: CASSYGGREQFF.

This chain connects TRBV29-1 to TRBJ2-1; TRBD2 is a possible D gene (6 bases). CDR1 and CDR2 from the germline V gene are SQVTM and ANQGSEA. The ends were cut back, 7 bases at V and 1 base at J, with 20 bases in the middle. This CDR3 spans 16 amino acids. DNA for the CDR3: TGCAGCGCCGGGCGGGGCAGTCCTCTTTCCTACAATGAGCAGTTCTTC. The encoded protein is CSAGRGSPLSYNEQFF.

This clonotype has only a few counts. CDR3 coding DNA: TGTGCCAGTAGCGACCCTAATCAGCCCCAGCATTTT. Its translation is CASSDPNQPQHF. V and J are TRBV19 and TRBJ1-5; D is ambiguous. Trimming removed 6 bases at V and 4 bases at J, with 7 bases between. This CDR3 is built from 12 residues. CDR1 is LNHDA, CDR2 SQIVND, per germline (reference sequence).

This clonotype came up a few times. The chain carries TRBV5-6 and TRBJ2-1; a possible D gene is TRBD2 (5 bases). The germline V gene has CDR1 SGHDT and CDR2 YYEEEE. The CDR3 contains 15 residues. The V end lost 0 bases, the J end lost 2 bases, and 9 bases lay between the germline ends. The DNA of the CDR3 is TGTGCCAGCAGCTTGGAGCGGAGCACCTACAATGAGCAGTTCTTC. Translated, it gives CASSLERSTYNEQFF.

This clonotype was observed a handful of times. The chain joins TRBV20-1 to TRBJ2-3, with D perhaps TRBD1 (5 bases). The V gene's germline CDR1 is DFQATT and CDR2 SNEGSKA (reference sequence). The ends were cut back, 4 bases at V and 6 bases at J, with 8 bases in the middle. The CDR3 extends over 11 amino acids. This CDR3 reads CSATQGDTQYF. CDR3 nucleotide sequence: TGCAGTGCTACCCAGGGCGATACGCAGTATTTT.

This clonotype has more than one count but fewer than ten. V gene TRBV7-2 combines with J gene TRBJ2-7; 14 nucleotides agree with TRBD2. The CDR3 extends over 19 amino acids. CDR1 and CDR2 from the germline V gene are SGHTA and FQGNSA. Losses at the gene ends were 5 bases for V and 4 bases for J; bases not matched to a gene: 16. In DNA form, the CDR3 reads TGTGCCAGCAGCCCTCGACTAGCGGGGGGGGATTCACGCGTTTACGAGCAGTACTTC. Translating gives CASSPRLAGGDSRVYEQYF.

This chain connects TRBV29-1 to TRBJ1-2; TRBD1 might be the D (6 bases). The length of the CDR3 is 14 residues. Looked up from germline, CDR1 is SQVTM and CDR2 is ANQGSEA. V was clipped by 0 bases and J by 8 bases, with 16 bases between them. The CDR3 coding sequence is TGCAGCGTTGAAGAAGGGGGAATATTGGCGGGCTACACCTTC. This sequence encodes CSVEEGGILAGYTF. Full variable domain (missing parts from reference TRBV29-1 and TRBJ1-2): SAVISQKPSRDICQRGTSLTIQCQVDSQVTMMFWYRQQPGQSLTLIATANQGSEATYESGFVIDKFPISRPNLTFSTLTVSNMSPEDSSIYLCSVEEGGILAGYTFGSGTRLTVV.

The V and J genes are TRBV5-1 and TRBJ2-4; D is uncertain. The J call is in doubt because the DNA end fits TRBJ2-7 better. The germline V gene encodes CDR1 SGHRS and CDR2 YFSETQ. The CDR3 runs to 13 residues. This CDR3 reads CASSLQVGYEQYF. In DNA, the CDR3 is TGCGCCAGCAGCTTGCAGGTCGGGTACGAGCAGTACTTC.

The chain couples TRBV6-5 to TRBJ2-7, with D unresolved. The germline CDR1 and CDR2 sequences are MNHEY and SVGAGI. V lost 5 bases, J lost 6 bases, and 8 bases lay in between. CDR3 length: 11 amino acids. The DNA for the CDR3 is TGTGCCAGCAGTCGCACGGGCGAGCAGTACTTC. Protein: CASSRTGEQYF.

This clonotype was observed a few times. The chain joins TRBV20-1 to TRBJ2-7, with TRBD1 matching over 8 bases. CDR3 length: 16 amino acids. Germline values: CDR1 DFQATT, CDR2 SNEGSKA (reference sequence). V lost 0 bases, J lost 3 bases, and 10 bases stayed unmatched. CDR3 sequence reads: CSARELGTGGYYEQYF. CDR3 in DNA: TGCAGTGCTAGAGAACTAGGTACAGGGGGGTACTACGAGCAGTACTTC.

V and J are TRBV9 and TRBJ2-7, with 8 bases identical to TRBD2. This CDR3 is 16 amino acids long. Germline V gene sequence: CDR1 SGDLS, CDR2 YYNGEE. The ends lost 0 bases at V and 4 bases at J; junction bases unmatched: 9. This CDR3 is CASSVDVGTSGYEQYF. The CDR3 DNA is TGTGCCAGCAGCGTAGATGTCGGGACTAGTGGGTACGAGCAGTACTTC.

This clonotype showed up just a few times. J is TRBJ2-5 and V is TRBV20-1; maybe TRBD1 (6 bases). This CDR3 region has 12 residues. CDR1 is DFQATT and CDR2 is SNEGSKA in the germline V gene (reference sequence). Trimming stripped 6 bases from V and 10 bases from J, with 18 bases between. The DNA for the CDR3 is TGCAGTGCGTCGGGACAACAAGAGGTCCAGTACTTC. Protein sequence: CSASGQQEVQYF.

This chain uses TRBV5-1 with TRBJ2-5, with D unresolved. The CDR3 extends over 15 amino acids. Trimming stripped 1 base from V and 1 base from J, with 11 bases between. Germline V lookup: CDR1 SGHRS, CDR2 YFSETQ. The CDR3 is CASSLKGPLQETQYF. DNA for the CDR3: TGCGCCAGCAGCTTGAAGGGCCCCCTCCAAGAGACCCAGTACTTC.

This clonotype was recorded once. The J gene is TRBJ2-1, the V gene TRBV5-1, with 8 bases lining up with TRBD1. The CDR3 totals 17 residues. Germline CDR1 reads SGHRS; CDR2 reads YFSETQ. The V and J ends lost 4 bases and 8 bases, in that order; junction bases with no gene match: 17. CDR3 DNA: TGCGCCAGCAGCCGGTCAGGACAGGGCGGTCCTTTCCATGAGCAGTTCTTC. This codes for CASSRSGQGGPFHEQFF.

This clonotype came up a few times. This sequence may be a read error, since a much larger clone differs from it by one base. The rearrangement links TRBV20-1 to TRBJ2-1, with D possibly being TRBD1 (5 bases). CDR3 length: 14 residues. Germline CDR1 reads DFQATT; CDR2 reads SNEGSKA (reference sequence). V lost 1 base, J lost 2 bases, and 9 bases lay in between. CDR3 bases: TGCAGTGCTAGAGGGACATCCGCCTACAATGAGCAGTTCTTC. The encoded protein is CSARGTSAYNEQFF.